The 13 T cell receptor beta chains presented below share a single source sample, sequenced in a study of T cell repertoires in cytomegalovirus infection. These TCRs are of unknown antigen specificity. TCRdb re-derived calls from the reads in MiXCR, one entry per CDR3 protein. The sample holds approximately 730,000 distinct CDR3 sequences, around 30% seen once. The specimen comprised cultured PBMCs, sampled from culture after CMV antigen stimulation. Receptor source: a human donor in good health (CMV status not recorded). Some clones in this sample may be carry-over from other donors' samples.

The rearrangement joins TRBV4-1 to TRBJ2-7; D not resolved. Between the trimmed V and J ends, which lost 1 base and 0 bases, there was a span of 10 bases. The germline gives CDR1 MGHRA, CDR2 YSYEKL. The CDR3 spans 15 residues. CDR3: CASSQGVGSSYEQYF. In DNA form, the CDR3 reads TGCGCCAGCAGCCAAGGAGTGGGAAGCTCCTACGAGCAGTACTTC.

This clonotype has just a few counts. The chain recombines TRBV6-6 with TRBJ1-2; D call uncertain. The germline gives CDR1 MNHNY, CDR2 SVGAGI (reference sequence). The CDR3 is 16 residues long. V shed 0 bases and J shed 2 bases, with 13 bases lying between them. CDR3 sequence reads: CASSYSRQPSNYGYTF. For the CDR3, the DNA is TGTGCCAGCAGTTACTCGAGGCAGCCCTCGAACTATGGCTACACCTTC.

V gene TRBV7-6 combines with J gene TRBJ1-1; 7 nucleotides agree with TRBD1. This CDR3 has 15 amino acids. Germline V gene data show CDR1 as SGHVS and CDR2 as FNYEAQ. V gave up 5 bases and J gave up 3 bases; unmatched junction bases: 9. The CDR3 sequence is CASSPRQGPDTEAFF. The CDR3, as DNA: TGTGCCAGCAGCCCCCGACAGGGACCGGACACTGAAGCTTTCTTT.

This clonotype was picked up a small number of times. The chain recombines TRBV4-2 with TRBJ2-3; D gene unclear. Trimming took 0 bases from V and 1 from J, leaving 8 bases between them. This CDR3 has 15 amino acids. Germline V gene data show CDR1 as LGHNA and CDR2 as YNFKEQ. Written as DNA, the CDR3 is TGTGCCAGCAGCCAAGATTTTGCTGGCACAGATACGCAGTATTTT. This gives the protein CASSQDFAGTDTQYF.

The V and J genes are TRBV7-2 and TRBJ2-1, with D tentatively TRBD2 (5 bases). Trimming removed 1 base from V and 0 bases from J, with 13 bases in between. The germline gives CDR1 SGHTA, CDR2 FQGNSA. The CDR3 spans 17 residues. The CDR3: CASSLDGAESSYNEQFF. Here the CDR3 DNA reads TGTGCCAGCAGCTTAGATGGAGCGGAGAGCTCCTACAATGAGCAGTTCTTC.

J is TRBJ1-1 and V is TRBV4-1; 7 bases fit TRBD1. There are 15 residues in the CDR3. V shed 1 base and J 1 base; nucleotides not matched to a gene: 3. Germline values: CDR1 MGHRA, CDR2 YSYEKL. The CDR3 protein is CASSQGQGTNTEAFF. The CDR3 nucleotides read TGCGCCAGCAGCCAAGGACAGGGTACGAACACTGAAGCTTTCTTT.

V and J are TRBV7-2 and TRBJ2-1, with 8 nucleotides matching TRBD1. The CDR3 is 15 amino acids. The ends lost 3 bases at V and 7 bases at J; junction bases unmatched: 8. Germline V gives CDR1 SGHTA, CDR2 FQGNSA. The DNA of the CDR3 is TGTGCCAGCAGCTTCCGGGCAGGGGGCTGGAATGAGCAGTTCTTC. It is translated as CASSFRAGGWNEQFF.

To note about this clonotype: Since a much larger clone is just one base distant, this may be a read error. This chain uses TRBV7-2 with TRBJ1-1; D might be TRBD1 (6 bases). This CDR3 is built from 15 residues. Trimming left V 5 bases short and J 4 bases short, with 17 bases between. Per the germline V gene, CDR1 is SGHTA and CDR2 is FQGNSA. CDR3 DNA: TGTGCCAGCAGCCTAGGAACAGGGATGAGCACTGAAGCTTTCTTT. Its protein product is CASSLGTGMSTEAFF.

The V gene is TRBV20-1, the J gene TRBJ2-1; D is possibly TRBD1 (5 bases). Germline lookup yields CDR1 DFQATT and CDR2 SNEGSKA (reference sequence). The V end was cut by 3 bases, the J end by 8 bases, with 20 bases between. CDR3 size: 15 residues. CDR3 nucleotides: TGCAGTGCTAGTGGGGCGCCGTCTCAGTTACATGAGCAGTTCTTC. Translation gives CSASGAPSQLHEQFF.

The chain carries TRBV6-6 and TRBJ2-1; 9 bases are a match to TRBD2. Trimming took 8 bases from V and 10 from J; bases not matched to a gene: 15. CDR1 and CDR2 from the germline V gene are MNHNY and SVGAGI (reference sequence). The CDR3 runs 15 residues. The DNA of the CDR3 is TGTGCCAGCCTGGTAGGAAGCGGGAGGTCCGGGGAGCAGTTCTTC. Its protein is CASLVGSGRSGEQFF.

The CDR3 DNA reads TGTGCCAGCAGTGAAGGGTTGGCGAATGAAAAACTGTTTTTT. Amino acids: CASSEGLANEKLFF. The chain is built from TRBV9 and TRBJ1-4; D gene unclear. The CDR3 sequence is 14 residues long. V lost 5 bases and J lost 5, with 13 bases in between. Germline CDR1 reads SGDLS; CDR2 reads YYNGEE.

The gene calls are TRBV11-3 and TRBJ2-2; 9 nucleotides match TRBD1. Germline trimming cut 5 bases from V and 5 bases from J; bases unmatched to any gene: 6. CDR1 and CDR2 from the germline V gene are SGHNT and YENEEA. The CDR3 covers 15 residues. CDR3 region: CASSLDRGLTGELFF. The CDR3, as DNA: TGTGCCAGCAGCCTCGACAGGGGGTTGACCGGGGAGCTGTTTTTT.

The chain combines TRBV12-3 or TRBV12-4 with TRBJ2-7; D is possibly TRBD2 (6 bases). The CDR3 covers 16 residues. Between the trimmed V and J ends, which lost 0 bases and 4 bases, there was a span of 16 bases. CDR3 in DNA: TGTGCCAGCAGTTTAGCGCCGGACCTAGGAGGGTACGAGCAGTACTTC. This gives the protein CASSLAPDLGGYEQYF.